This TCR beta chain was recorded in a study of blood T cells in healthy people across ages. About the research overall: Through template switching, about one barcoded beta molecule was captured per two T cells, as measured in model experiments.

The germline gives CDR1 MNHEY, CDR2 SVGEGT. The CDR3 is 16 amino acids. Trimming shortened V by 6 bases and J by 3 bases, and 15 bases separated the two germline ends. For the second PCR, which ran for roughly 6 to 11 cycles, a sample-barcoded 5' primer and a J-beta primer mix were used. TCRdb reprocessed the 5' RACE reads with MiXCR, giving one entry per CDR3 protein. The table shows about 640,000 distinct CDR3 sequences, with around 41% occurring only once. This clonotype appeared a few times. This clonotype originated in an elderly man in good health. The chain is built from TRBV6-2 or TRBV6-3 and TRBJ1-6; D gene ambiguous. The sample was blood. The CDR3 region is CASSSNRGVYNSPLHF. DNA for the CDR3: TGTGCCAGCAGCTCGAATCGGGGTGTCTATAATTCACCCCTCCACTTT.